The text below deals with one T cell receptor (beta chain). Its antigen remains unknown. Other DNA sequences within the sample encode an identical CDR3. This entry is derived from a study of shared clonotypes between healthy human individuals. Study outcomes and limitations: Rarefaction showed sorted-subset sequencing was incomplete despite large depth. Clonotype sharing across a few donors was observed for around 5% of naive CD4 clonotypes.

Here immunoSEQ multiplex PCR was the method, and the copy in TCRdb shows in-frame clones only, minus some. Of hundreds of thousands of clones listed, more than 95% are singletons. There are 14 residues in the CDR3. Germline V gene sequence: CDR1 SGHRS, CDR2 YFSETQ. Trimming left V 0 bases short and J 4 bases short, with 8 bases between. CD45RO negativity and positive selection for CCR7 defined naive CD8 cells, a population that excluded terminally differentiated effector memory CD45RA+ cells. Each of the donors was a healthy adult who was HIV-negative and had not had a recent acute infection or vaccination.

Sequenced: naive CD8+ T cells sorted from blood. The source of this sequence is a man younger than 45 in good health. This chain uses TRBV5-1 with TRBJ2-1; weak D call: TRBD2 (6 bases). CDR3 loop: CASSLGDSYNEQFF. For the CDR3, the DNA is TGCGCCAGCAGCTTGGGGGACTCATACAATGAGCAGTTCTTC.